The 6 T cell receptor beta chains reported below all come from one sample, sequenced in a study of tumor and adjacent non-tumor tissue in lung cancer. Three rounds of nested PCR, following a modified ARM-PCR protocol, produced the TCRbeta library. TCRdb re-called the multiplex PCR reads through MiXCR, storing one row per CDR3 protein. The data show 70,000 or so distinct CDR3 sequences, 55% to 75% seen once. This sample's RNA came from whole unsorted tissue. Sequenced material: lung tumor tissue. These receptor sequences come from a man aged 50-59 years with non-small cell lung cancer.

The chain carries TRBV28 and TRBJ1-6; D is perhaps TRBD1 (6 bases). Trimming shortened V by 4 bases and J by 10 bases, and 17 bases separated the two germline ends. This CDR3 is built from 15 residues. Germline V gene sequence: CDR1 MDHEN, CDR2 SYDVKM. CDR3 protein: CASSSWTEANSPLHF. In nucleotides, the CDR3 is TGTGCCAGCAGTTCCTGGACAGAAGCAAACTCACCCCTCCACTTT.

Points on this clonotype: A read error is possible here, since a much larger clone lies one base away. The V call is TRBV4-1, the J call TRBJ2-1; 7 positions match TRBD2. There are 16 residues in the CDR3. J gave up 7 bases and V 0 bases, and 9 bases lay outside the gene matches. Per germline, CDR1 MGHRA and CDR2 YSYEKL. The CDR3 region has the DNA TGCGCCAGCAGCCAAGATCCCCGCGGGAGATGGAATGAGCAGTTCTTC. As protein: CASSQDPRGRWNEQFF.

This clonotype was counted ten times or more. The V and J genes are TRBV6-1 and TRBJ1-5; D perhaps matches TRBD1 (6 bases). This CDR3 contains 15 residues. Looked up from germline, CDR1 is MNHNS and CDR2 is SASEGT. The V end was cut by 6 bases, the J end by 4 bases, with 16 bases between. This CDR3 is CASRGGAAGNQPQHF. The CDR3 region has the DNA TGTGCCAGCAGGGGGGGGGCCGCGGGGAATCAGCCCCAGCATTTT.

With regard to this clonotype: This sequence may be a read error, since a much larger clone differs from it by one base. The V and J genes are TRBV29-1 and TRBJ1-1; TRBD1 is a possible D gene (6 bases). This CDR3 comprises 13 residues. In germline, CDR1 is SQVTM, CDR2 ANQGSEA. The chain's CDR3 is CNVGIGGNTEAFF. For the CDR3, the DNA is TGCAACGTTGGTATAGGGGGGAACACTGAAGCTTTCTTT.

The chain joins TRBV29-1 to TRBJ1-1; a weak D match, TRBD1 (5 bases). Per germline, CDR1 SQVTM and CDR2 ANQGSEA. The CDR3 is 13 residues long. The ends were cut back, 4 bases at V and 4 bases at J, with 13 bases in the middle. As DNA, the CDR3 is TGCAGCGTTGGGTCAGGGCTCAGCACTGAAGCTTTCTTT. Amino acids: CSVGSGLSTEAFF. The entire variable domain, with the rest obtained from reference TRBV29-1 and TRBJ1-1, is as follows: SAVISQKPSRDICQRGTSLTIQCQVDSQVTMMFWYRQQPGQSLTLIATANQGSEATYESGFVIDKFPISRPNLTFSTLTVSNMSPEDSSIYLCSVGSGLSTEAFFGQGTRLTVV.

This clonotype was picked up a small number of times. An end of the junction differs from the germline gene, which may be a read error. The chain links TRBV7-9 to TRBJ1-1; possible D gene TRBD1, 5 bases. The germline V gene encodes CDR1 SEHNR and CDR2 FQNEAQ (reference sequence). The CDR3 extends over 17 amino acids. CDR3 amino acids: CASTLGQGARLDTEAFF. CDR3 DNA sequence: TGTGCCAGCACCTTAGGGCAGGGAGCGCGCTTAGACACTGAAGCTTTCTTT. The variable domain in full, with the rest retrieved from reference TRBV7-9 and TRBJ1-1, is DTGVSQNPRHKITKRGQNVTFRCDPISEHNRLYWYRQTLGQGPEFLTYFQNEAQLEKSRLLSDRFSAERPKGSFSTLEIQRTEQGDSAMYLCASTLGQGARLDTEAFFGQGTRLTVV.